Listed below are T cell receptor beta chains from one sample, sequenced in a study of T cell responses to AZD1222 COVID-19 vaccine. Only in-frame clones appear in the TCRdb table, and some are missing; sequencing was by immunoSEQ multiplex PCR. Of 60,000 to 75,000 clones in the sample, about 85% were seen once. The sequencing used peripheral blood, collected on day 0 of AZD1222 vaccination. These receptor sequences come from an adult in good health. Each CDR3 is given with its conserved first and last residue. D genes are given only for firm matches. Expanded clones are given a class, and other clones once, few, many or no size at all.

j_call: TRBJ1-1; v_call: TRBV28; clone_size: NA; d_call: NA; cdr3_nt: TGTGCCAGCACCCTATTCCGGAACACTGAAGCTTTCTTT; cdr3_aa: CASTLFRNTEAFF
j_call: TRBJ1-2; v_call: TRBV5-1; clone_size: NA; d_call: NA; cdr3_nt: TGCGCCAGCAGCGCCGGGCCAACGGCGCGTGGCTACACCTTC; cdr3_aa: CASSAGPTARGYTF
j_call: TRBJ1-6; v_call: TRBV6-2/TRBV6-3; clone_size: NA; d_call: TRBD1; cdr3_nt: TGTGCCAGCAGTTCCCGGGACAGGGGCTTTGATTCACCCCTCCACTTT; cdr3_aa: CASSSRDRGFDSPLHF
j_call: TRBJ1-3; v_call: TRBV11-2; clone_size: few; d_call: NA; cdr3_nt: TGTGCCAGCAGCTTAGTACTCCAGGGCACCATATATTTT; cdr3_aa: CASSLVLQGTIYF
j_call: TRBJ1-5; v_call: TRBV19; clone_size: once; d_call: TRBD1; cdr3_nt: TGTGCCAGTAGTATTCCGACAGGGTCGAGCAATCAGCCCCAGCATTTT; cdr3_aa: CASSIPTGSSNQPQHF
j_call: TRBJ1-5; v_call: TRBV11-2; clone_size: NA; d_call: NA; cdr3_nt: TGTGCCAGCAGCTTAAACCGAGATAGCAATCAGCCCCAGCATTTT; cdr3_aa: CASSLNRDSNQPQHF
j_call: TRBJ1-6; v_call: TRBV5-4; clone_size: once; d_call: NA; cdr3_nt: TGTGCCAGCAGCCCTATTGGTTCACCCCTCCACTTT; cdr3_aa: CASSPIGSPLHF
j_call: TRBJ1-1; v_call: TRBV27; clone_size: few; d_call: NA; cdr3_nt: TGTGCCAGCAGACTACAGGGTGGGAACACTGAAGCTTTCTTT; cdr3_aa: CASRLQGGNTEAFF
j_call: TRBJ1-5; v_call: TRBV27; clone_size: NA; d_call: TRBD1; cdr3_nt: TGTGCCAGCAGTTTAGGGGTGGGGGCAGGGGGTTTCAATCAGCCCCAGCATTTT; cdr3_aa: CASSLGVGAGGFNQPQHF
j_call: TRBJ1-1; v_call: TRBV6-5; clone_size: NA; d_call: NA; cdr3_nt: TGTGCCAGCAGCGGTACAGGGAGGACTGAAGCTTTCTTT; cdr3_aa: CASSGTGRTEAFF
j_call: TRBJ1-4; v_call: TRBV9; clone_size: NA; d_call: TRBD1; cdr3_nt: TGTGCCAGCAGCGTGGACAGGGGCGAAAAACTGTTTTTT; cdr3_aa: CASSVDRGEKLFF
j_call: TRBJ1-5; v_call: TRBV6-5; clone_size: NA; d_call: NA; cdr3_nt: TGTGCCAGCAGGAGACAGACGGTCAATCAGCCCCAGCATTTT; cdr3_aa: CASRRQTVNQPQHF
j_call: TRBJ1-1; v_call: TRBV10-1; clone_size: NA; d_call: NA; cdr3_nt: TGCGCCAGCAGTGTTACCACAGCTGAAGCTTTCTTT; cdr3_aa: CASSVTTAEAFF
j_call: TRBJ2-2; v_call: TRBV12-5; clone_size: few; d_call: NA; cdr3_nt: TGTGCTAGTGTCGCCGAGGGCTGGGAATACACCGGGGAGCTGTTTTTT; cdr3_aa: CASVAEGWEYTGELFF
j_call: TRBJ1-3; v_call: TRBV9; clone_size: NA; d_call: NA; cdr3_nt: TGTGCCAGCAGCGTAGGGTCCGTCTCTGGAAACACCATATATTTT; cdr3_aa: CASSVGSVSGNTIYF
j_call: TRBJ1-6; v_call: TRBV6-1; clone_size: NA; d_call: NA; cdr3_nt: TGTGCCAGCAGTGAAAATTGGAATTCACCCCTCCACTTT; cdr3_aa: CASSENWNSPLHF
j_call: TRBJ2-7; v_call: TRBV13; clone_size: NA; d_call: NA; cdr3_nt: TGTGCCAGCAGCTTGTGGGGGGCCTACCTCGAGGAGCAGTACTTC; cdr3_aa: CASSLWGAYLEEQYF